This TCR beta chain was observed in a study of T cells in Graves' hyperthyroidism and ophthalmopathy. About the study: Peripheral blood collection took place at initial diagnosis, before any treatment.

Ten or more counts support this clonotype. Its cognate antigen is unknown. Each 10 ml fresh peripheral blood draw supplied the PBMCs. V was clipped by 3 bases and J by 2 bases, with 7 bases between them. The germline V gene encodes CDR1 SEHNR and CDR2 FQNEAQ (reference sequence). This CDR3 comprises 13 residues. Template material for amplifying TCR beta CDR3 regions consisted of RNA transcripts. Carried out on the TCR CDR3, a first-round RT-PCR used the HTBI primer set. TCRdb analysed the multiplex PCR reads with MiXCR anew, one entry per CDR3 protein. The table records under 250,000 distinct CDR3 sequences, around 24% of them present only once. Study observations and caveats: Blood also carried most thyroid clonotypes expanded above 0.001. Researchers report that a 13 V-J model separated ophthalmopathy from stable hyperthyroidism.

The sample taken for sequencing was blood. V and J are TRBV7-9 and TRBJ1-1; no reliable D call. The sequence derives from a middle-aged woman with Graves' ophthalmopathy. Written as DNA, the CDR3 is TGTGCCAGCAGCTTCCAGATTAACACTGAAGCTTTCTTT. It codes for CASSFQINTEAFF.